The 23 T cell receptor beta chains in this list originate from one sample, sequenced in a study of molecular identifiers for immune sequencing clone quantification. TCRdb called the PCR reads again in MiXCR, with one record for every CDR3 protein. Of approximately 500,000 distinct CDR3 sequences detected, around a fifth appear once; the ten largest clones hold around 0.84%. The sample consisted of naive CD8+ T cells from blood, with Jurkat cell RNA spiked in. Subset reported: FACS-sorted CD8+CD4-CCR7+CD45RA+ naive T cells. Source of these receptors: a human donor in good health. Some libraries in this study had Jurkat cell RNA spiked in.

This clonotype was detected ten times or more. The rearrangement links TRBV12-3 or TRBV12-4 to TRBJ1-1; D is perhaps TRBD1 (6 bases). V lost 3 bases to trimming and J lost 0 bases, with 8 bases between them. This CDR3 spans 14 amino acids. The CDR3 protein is CASSFGGLNTEAFF. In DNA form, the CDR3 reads TGTGCCAGCAGTTTTGGGGGCCTGAACACTGAAGCTTTCTTT.

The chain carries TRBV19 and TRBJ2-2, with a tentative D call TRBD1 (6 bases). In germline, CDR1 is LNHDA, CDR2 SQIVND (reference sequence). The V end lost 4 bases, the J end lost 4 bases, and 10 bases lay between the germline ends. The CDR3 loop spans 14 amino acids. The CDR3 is CASSTGVPTGELFF. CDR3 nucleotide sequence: TGTGCCAGTAGTACAGGGGTCCCCACCGGGGAGCTGTTTTTT. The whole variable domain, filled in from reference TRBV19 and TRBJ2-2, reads DGGITQSPKYLFRKEGQNVTLSCEQNLNHDAMYWYRQDPGQGLRLIYYSQIVNDFQKGDIAEGYSVSREKKESFPLTVTSAQKNPTAFYLCASSTGVPTGELFFGEGSRLTVL.

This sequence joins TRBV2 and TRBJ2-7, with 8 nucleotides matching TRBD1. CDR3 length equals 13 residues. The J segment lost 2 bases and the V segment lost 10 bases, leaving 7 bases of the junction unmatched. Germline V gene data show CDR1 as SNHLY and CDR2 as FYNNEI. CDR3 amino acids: CANTGQGAYEQYF. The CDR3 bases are TGTGCCAACACAGGACAGGGCGCCTACGAGCAGTACTTC.

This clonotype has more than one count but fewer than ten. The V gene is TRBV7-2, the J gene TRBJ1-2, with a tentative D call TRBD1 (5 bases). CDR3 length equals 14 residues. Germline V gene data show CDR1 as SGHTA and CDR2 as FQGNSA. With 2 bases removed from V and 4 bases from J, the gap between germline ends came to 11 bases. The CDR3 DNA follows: TGTGCCAGCAGCTTATGGCCAGGGCCCTATGGCTACACCTTC. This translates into CASSLWPGPYGYTF.

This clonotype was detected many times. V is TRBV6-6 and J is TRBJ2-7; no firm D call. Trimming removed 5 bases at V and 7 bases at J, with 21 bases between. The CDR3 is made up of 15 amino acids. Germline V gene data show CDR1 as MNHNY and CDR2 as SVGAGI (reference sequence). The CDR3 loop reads CASSRPGAHSEEQYF. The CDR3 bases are TGTGCCAGCAGTCGTCCAGGAGCCCACTCGGAAGAGCAGTACTTC.

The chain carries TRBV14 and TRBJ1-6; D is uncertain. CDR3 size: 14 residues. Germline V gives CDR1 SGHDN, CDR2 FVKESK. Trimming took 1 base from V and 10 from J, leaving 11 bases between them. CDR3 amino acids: CASSQVHEWSPLHF. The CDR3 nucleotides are TGTGCCAGCAGCCAAGTTCATGAGTGGTCACCCCTCCACTTT.

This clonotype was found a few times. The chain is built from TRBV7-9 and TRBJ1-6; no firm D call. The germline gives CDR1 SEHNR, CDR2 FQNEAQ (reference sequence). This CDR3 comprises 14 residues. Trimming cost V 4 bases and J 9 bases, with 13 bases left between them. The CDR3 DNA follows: TGTGCCAGCAGCTATGCGGTCGAAGGTTCACCCCTCCACTTT. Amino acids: CASSYAVEGSPLHF. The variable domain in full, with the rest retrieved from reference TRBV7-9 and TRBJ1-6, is DTGVSQNPRHKITKRGQNVTFRCDPISEHNRLYWYRQTLGQGPEFLTYFQNEAQLEKSRLLSDRFSAERPKGSFSTLEIQRTEQGDSAMYLCASSYAVEGSPLHFGNGTRLTVT.

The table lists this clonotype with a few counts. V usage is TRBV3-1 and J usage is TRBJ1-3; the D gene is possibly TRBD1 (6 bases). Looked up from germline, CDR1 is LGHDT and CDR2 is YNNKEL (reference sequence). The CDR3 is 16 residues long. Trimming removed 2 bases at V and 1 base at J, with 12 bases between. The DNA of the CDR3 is TGTGCCAGCAGCCAACCTCGGACAGCTTCTGGAAACACCATATATTTT. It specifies CASSQPRTASGNTIYF. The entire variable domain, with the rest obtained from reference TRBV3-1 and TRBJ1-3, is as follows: DTAVSQTPKYLVTQMGNDKSIKCEQNLGHDTMYWYKQDSKKFLKIMFSYNNKELIINETVPNRFSPKSPDKAHLNLHINSLELGDSAVYFCASSQPRTASGNTIYFGEGSWLTVV.

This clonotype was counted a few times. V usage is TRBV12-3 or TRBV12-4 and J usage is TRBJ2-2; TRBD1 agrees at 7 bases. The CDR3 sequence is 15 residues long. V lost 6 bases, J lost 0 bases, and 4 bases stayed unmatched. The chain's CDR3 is CASRTGEPNTGELFF. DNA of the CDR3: TGTGCCAGCAGAACAGGGGAACCGAACACCGGGGAGCTGTTTTTT.

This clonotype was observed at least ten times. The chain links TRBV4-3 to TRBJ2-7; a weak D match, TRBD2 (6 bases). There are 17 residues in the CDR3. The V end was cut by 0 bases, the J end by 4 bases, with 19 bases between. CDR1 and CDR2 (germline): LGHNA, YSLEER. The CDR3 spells CASSQDLVWRGLYEQYF. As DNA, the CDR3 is TGCGCCAGCAGCCAAGATCTAGTGTGGAGGGGTCTATACGAGCAGTACTTC.

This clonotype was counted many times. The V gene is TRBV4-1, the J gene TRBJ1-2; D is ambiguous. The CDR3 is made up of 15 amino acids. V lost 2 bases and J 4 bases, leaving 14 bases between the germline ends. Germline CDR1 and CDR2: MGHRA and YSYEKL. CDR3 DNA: TGCGCCAGCAGCCAAACGATTGGGAGCCCCTATGGCTACACCTTC. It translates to CASSQTIGSPYGYTF.

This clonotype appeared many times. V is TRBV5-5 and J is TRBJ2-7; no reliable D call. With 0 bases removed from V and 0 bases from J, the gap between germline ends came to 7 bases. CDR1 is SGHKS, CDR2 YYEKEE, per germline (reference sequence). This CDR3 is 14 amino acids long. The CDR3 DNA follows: TGTGCCAGCAGCTTGGTCCCGAACTCCTACGAGCAGTACTTC. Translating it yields CASSLVPNSYEQYF.

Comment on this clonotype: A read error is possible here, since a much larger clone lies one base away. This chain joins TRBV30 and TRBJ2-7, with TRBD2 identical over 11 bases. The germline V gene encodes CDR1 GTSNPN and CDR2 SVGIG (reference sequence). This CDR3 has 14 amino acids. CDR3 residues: CARSVTSGSYEQYF. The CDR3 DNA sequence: TGTGCCAGGAGTGTAACTAGCGGGAGTTACGAGCAGTACTTC.

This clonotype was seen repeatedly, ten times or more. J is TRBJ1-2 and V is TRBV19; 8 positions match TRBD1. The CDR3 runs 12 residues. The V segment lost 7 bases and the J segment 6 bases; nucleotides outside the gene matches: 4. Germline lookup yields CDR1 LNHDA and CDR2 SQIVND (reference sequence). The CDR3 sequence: CASTTGANGYTF. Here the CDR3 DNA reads TGTGCCAGTACGACAGGGGCTAATGGCTACACCTTC.

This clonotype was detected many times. The CDR3 loop reads CASSHSQGTYEQYF. The CDR3 DNA is TGCGCCAGCAGCCATTCACAGGGGACCTACGAGCAGTACTTC. The V and J genes are TRBV4-1 and TRBJ2-7, with 7 bases matching TRBD1. Germline V gene data show CDR1 as MGHRA and CDR2 as YSYEKL. J gave up 2 bases and V 3 bases, and 4 bases lay outside the gene matches. This CDR3 has 14 residues.

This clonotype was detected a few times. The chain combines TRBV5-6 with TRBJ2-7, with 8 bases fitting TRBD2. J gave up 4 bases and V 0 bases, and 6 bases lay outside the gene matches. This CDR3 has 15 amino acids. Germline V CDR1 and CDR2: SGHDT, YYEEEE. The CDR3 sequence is CASSLVSGSLYEQYF. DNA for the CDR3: TGTGCCAGCAGCTTGGTAAGCGGGAGTCTATACGAGCAGTACTTC.

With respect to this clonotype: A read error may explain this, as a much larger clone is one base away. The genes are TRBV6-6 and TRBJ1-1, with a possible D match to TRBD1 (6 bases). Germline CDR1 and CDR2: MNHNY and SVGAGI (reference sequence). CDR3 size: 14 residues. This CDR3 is CAGRQPGGGTEAFF. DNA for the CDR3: TGTGCCGGCAGACAACCCGGGGGCGGCACTGAAGCTTTCTTT.

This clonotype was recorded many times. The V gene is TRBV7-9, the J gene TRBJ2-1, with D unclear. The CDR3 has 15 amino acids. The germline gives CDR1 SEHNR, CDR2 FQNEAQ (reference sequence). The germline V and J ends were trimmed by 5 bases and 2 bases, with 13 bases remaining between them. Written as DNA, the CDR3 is TGTGCCAGCAGCCCCGGGCCCAGCCCCTACAATGAGCAGTTCTTC. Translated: CASSPGPSPYNEQFF.

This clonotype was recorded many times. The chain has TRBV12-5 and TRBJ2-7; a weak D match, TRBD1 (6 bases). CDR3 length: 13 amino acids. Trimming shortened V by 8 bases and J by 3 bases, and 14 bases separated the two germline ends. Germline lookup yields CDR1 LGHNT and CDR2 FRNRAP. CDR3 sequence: CASKTTGHYEQYF. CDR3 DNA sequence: TGTGCTAGTAAAACCACAGGGCACTACGAGCAGTACTTC.

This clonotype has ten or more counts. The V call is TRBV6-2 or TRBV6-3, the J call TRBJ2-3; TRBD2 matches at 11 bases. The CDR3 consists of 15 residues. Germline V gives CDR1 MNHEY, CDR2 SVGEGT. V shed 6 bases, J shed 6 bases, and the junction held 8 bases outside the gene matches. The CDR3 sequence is CASRPLAGVSDTQYF. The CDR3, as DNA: TGTGCCAGCAGGCCACTAGCGGGAGTTTCTGATACGCAGTATTTT.

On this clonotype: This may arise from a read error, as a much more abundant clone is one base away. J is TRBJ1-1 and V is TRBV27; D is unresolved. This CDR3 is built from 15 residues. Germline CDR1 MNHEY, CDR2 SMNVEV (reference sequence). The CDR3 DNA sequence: TGTGCCAACAGTTACAGTAGGGCCTCCAACACTGAAGCTTTCTTT. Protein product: CANSYSRASNTEAFF.

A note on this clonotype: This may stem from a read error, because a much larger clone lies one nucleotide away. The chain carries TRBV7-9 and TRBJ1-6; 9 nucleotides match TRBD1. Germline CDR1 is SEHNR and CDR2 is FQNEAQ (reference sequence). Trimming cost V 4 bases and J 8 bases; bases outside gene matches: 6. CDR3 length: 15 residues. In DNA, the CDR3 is TGTGCCAGCAGCTCCGATGGACAGGGGTATTCACCCCTCCACTTT. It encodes CASSSDGQGYSPLHF.

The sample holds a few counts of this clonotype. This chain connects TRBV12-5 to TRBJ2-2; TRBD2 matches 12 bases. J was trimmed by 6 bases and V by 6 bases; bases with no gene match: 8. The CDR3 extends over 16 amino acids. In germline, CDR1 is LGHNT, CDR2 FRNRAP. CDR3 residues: CASGIASGRAPGELFF. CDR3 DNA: TGTGCTAGTGGCATCGCTAGCGGGAGGGCCCCCGGGGAGCTGTTTTTT. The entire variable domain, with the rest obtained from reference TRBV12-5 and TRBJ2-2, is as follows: DARVTQTPRHKVTEMGQEVTMRCQPILGHNTVFWYRQTMMQGLELLAYFRNRAPLDDSGMPKDRFSAEMPDATLATLKIQPSEPRDSAVYFCASGIASGRAPGELFFGEGSRLTVL.